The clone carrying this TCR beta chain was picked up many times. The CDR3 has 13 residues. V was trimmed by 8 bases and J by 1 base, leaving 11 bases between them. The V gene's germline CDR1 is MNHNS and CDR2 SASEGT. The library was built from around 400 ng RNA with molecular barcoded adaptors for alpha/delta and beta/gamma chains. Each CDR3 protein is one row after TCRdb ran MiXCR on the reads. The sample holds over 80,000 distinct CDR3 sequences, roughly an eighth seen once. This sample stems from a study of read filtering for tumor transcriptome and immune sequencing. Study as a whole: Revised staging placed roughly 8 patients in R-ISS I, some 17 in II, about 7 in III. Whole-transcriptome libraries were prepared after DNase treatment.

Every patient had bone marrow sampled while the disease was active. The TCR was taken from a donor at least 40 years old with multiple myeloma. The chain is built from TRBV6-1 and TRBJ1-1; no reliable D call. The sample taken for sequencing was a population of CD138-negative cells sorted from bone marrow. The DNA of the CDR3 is TGTGCCAGCCGGATCTTACAGAACACTGAAGCTTTCTTT. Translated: CASRILQNTEAFF.